What follows are 25 T cell receptor beta chains derived from one specimen sequenced in a study of low-dose radiotherapy and immunotherapy resistance in tumors. Time point: before trial treatment. TRAV- and TRBV-specific primers were used for first-strand cDNA, which covered alpha and beta chains. The PCR that amplified TCRs ran for around 22 cycles, relying on a constant-region primer and a V-primer adapter. TCRdb processed the reads anew with MiXCR; each CDR3 protein has one entry. The sample lists tens of thousands of distinct CDR3 sequences; more than 7.5% were seen once. The sample here was PBMCs, taken before treatment. These receptors originate from a male donor with prostate cancer.

This clonotype was found many times. This chain connects TRBV19 to TRBJ2-1; D is undetermined. CDR3 length equals 17 residues. The germline V gene has CDR1 LNHDA and CDR2 SQIVND (reference sequence). V was trimmed by 1 base and J by 0 bases, leaving 13 bases between them. The CDR3 spells CASSIAPRQSSYNEQFF. The DNA for the CDR3 is TGTGCCAGTAGTATAGCCCCCCGGCAGAGCTCCTACAATGAGCAGTTCTTC.

This clonotype has ten or more counts. V is TRBV12-5 and J is TRBJ2-1; no definite D call. The CDR3 loop spans 15 amino acids. V was cut by 6 bases and J by 0 bases, with 12 bases left in between. Germline V gene lookup returns CDR1 LGHNT and CDR2 FRNRAP. The CDR3 DNA is TGTGCTAGTGGCCCGATAGCTAACTCCTACAATGAGCAGTTCTTC. Amino acids: CASGPIANSYNEQFF.

This clonotype occurred many times. V and J are TRBV28 and TRBJ2-7; the D gene is possibly TRBD2 (7 bases). The V gene's germline CDR1 is MDHEN and CDR2 SYDVKM. V was pared by 1 base and J by 7 bases, with 17 bases between. CDR3 length: 15 residues. The CDR3 sequence is CASSLSPAGAGEQYF. CDR3 DNA: TGTGCCAGCAGTTTATCCCCGGCGGGGGCCGGGGAGCAGTACTTC.

The table lists this clonotype with many counts. The J gene is TRBJ1-5, the V gene TRBV28; the match to TRBD1 covers 8 bases. This CDR3 has 15 residues. The V and J ends lost 5 bases and 1 base, in that order; junction bases with no gene match: 4. From germline, CDR1 is MDHEN and CDR2 SYDVKM. The CDR3 region has the DNA TGTGCCAGCAGTCCAGGGGGCGTAAGCAATCAGCCCCAGCATTTT. Amino acid sequence: CASSPGGVSNQPQHF.

This clonotype has a count of ten or more. The chain combines TRBV11-1 with TRBJ2-7; a weak D match, TRBD1 (8 bases). The CDR3 covers 14 residues. CDR1 and CDR2 from the germline V gene are SGHAT and FQDESV (reference sequence). With 1 base removed from V and 5 bases from J, the gap between germline ends came to 12 bases. CDR3 sequence: CASSLGQGRDEQYF. CDR3 DNA: TGTGCCAGCAGCTTAGGACAGGGGAGGGACGAGCAGTACTTC.

This clonotype was seen many times. J is TRBJ2-5 and V is TRBV29-1; D gene uncertain. CDR3 length equals 14 residues. Trimming shortened V by 0 bases and J by 2 bases, and 10 bases separated the two germline ends. Germline CDR1 reads SQVTM; CDR2 reads ANQGSEA. The CDR3 DNA is TGCAGCGTTGAAGATCTTAGAGAGCAAGAGACCCAGTACTTC. This gives the protein CSVEDLREQETQYF.

Ten or more counts support this clonotype. The genes are TRBV20-1 and TRBJ2-3, with 10 bases lining up with TRBD1. This CDR3 has 13 residues. Per the germline V gene, CDR1 is DFQATT and CDR2 is SNEGSKA (reference sequence). V lost 5 bases and J lost 2; bases outside the gene matches: 1. The CDR3 spells CSAGTGDTDTQYF. In DNA form, the CDR3 reads TGCAGTGCTGGGACAGGGGACACAGATACGCAGTATTTT.

This clonotype has at least ten counts. The chain couples TRBV5-4 to TRBJ2-3, with TRBD2 identical over 13 bases. The CDR3 has 16 residues. V lost 4 bases, J lost 2 bases, and 4 bases stayed unmatched. Germline values: CDR1 SGHNT, CDR2 YYREEE (reference sequence). In DNA form, the CDR3 reads TGTGCCAGCAGCGATGGGACTAGCGGGGTCACAGATACGCAGTATTTT. It yields the protein CASSDGTSGVTDTQYF.

This clonotype was counted ten times or more. The genes are TRBV9 and TRBJ2-7; tentatively, D is TRBD1 (6 bases). The CDR3 sequence is 13 residues long. Germline values: CDR1 SGDLS, CDR2 YYNGEE. The V gene lost 2 bases and the J gene lost 4 bases, with 10 bases spanning the gap. In DNA form, the CDR3 reads TGTGCCAGCAGCGTGGGGGCGCTTTACGAGCAGTACTTC. This encodes CASSVGALYEQYF. Combining the CDR3 with reference TRBV9 and TRBJ2-7 gives the whole variable domain DSGVTQTPKHLITATGQRVTLRCSPRSGDLSVYWYQQSLDQGLQFLIQYYNGEERAKGNILERFSAQQFPDLHSELNLSSLELGDSALYFCASSVGALYEQYFGPGTRLTVT.

In its sample, this clonotype was seen many times. This chain connects TRBV11-2 to TRBJ1-1; 8 bases are shared with TRBD1. The CDR3 contains 15 residues. CDR1 is SGHAT and CDR2 is FQNNGV in the germline V gene. With V trimmed by 5 bases and J by 0 bases, 5 bases remained unmatched. CDR3 nucleotide sequence: TGTGCCAGCAGCCCCCGACAGGGGTTGAACACTGAAGCTTTCTTT. It yields the protein CASSPRQGLNTEAFF.

This clonotype was picked up many times. The V and J genes are TRBV12-3 or TRBV12-4 and TRBJ1-5; 11 bases fit TRBD1. The length of the CDR3 is 16 residues. With 3 bases clipped from V and 9 bases from J, the junction kept 10 bases outside the gene matches. CDR3 residues: CASSLPRDRGIPPQHF. The CDR3 bases are TGTGCCAGCAGTTTGCCCCGGGACAGGGGGATACCGCCCCAGCATTTT.

Many counts were recorded for this clonotype. This chain uses TRBV29-1 with TRBJ2-7, with TRBD1 identical over 10 bases. Germline V gives CDR1 SQVTM, CDR2 ANQGSEA. This CDR3 contains 14 residues. V dropped 2 bases and J dropped 2; count of bases not matched to a gene: 3. The CDR3 protein is CSVEKGQGTYEQYF. The CDR3 DNA sequence: TGCAGCGTTGAAAAGGGACAGGGGACCTACGAGCAGTACTTC.

This clonotype has a count of ten or more. J is TRBJ2-3 and V is TRBV7-8, with a weak D call TRBD2 (6 bases). V was shortened by 1 base and J by 2 bases, with 10 bases between the two germline ends. The CDR3 is made up of 15 amino acids. CDR1 is SGHVS and CDR2 is FQNEAQ in the germline V gene. CDR3 sequence reads: CASSLGAGFTDTQYF. The CDR3 nucleotides read TGTGCCAGCAGCTTAGGGGCGGGGTTCACAGATACGCAGTATTTT.

This clonotype was seen repeatedly, ten times or more. Here the CDR3 DNA reads TGCGCCAGCAGCCAAGATACAGCGGGTAACTACAATGAGCAGTTCTTC. Protein sequence: CASSQDTAGNYNEQFF. The chain is built from TRBV4-3 and TRBJ2-1; weak D call: TRBD2 (6 bases). Germline lookup yields CDR1 LGHNA and CDR2 YSLEER. The V gene lost 0 bases and the J gene lost 3 bases, with 12 bases spanning the gap. The CDR3 spans 16 residues.

Points on this clonotype: This likely traces to a read error, being one base from a far larger clone. The J gene is TRBJ2-5, the V gene TRBV4-2; possible D gene TRBD2, 6 bases. V was pared by 4 bases and J by 11 bases, with 29 bases between. CDR1 and CDR2 (germline): LGHNA, YNFKEQ. The CDR3 is made up of 17 amino acids. The CDR3 loop is CASSPRDEAGKVNEQYF. In DNA form, the CDR3 reads TGTGCCAGCAGCCCCCGGGACGAGGCGGGGAAGGTGAATGAGCAGTACTTC.

This clonotype occurred many times. J is TRBJ2-2 and V is TRBV7-9, with a possible D match to TRBD1 (5 bases). In germline, CDR1 is SEHNR, CDR2 FQNEAQ (reference sequence). Trimming shortened V by 6 bases and J by 5 bases, and 13 bases separated the two germline ends. This CDR3 contains 14 residues. CDR3 DNA sequence: TGTGCCAGCAGATTGGACACGAGGACCGGGGAGCTGTTTTTT. It yields the protein CASRLDTRTGELFF.

There are many counts of this clonotype. This rearrangement joins TRBV27 to TRBJ1-2; the D is unclear. V was trimmed by 7 bases and J by 6 bases, leaving 18 bases between them. The CDR3 contains 14 residues. Germline CDR1 MNHEY, CDR2 SMNVEV (reference sequence). The CDR3 spells CASTQAGFHDGYTF. The CDR3 DNA sequence: TGTGCCAGCACCCAGGCTGGTTTCCACGATGGCTACACCTTC.

This clonotype was observed many times. This sequence joins TRBV29-1 and TRBJ2-7; the D gene is possibly TRBD1 (5 bases). V dropped 7 bases and J dropped 0 bases, with 13 bases sitting between them. Per germline, CDR1 SQVTM and CDR2 ANQGSEA. The CDR3 is 13 residues long. CDR3 amino acids: CSATPGFSYEQYF. CDR3 nucleotide sequence: TGCAGCGCTACACCAGGGTTCTCCTACGAGCAGTACTTC.

This clonotype occurred many times. V usage is TRBV6-2 or TRBV6-3 and J usage is TRBJ2-1; tentative D call: TRBD2 (6 bases). In germline, CDR1 is MNHEY, CDR2 SVGEGT. Trimming left V 4 bases short and J 0 bases short, with 16 bases between. This CDR3 is built from 17 residues. CDR3 nucleotides: TGTGCCAGCAGTTGGAACCTAGCGCCCAGCTCCTACAATGAGCAGTTCTTC. This codes for CASSWNLAPSSYNEQFF.

This clonotype came up many times. V usage is TRBV4-1 and J usage is TRBJ1-2; D is ambiguous. V was trimmed by 0 bases and J by 8 bases, leaving 13 bases between them. The CDR3 sequence is 14 residues long. The germline CDR1 and CDR2 sequences are MGHRA and YSYEKL. For the CDR3, the DNA is TGCGCCAGCAGCCAAGAAGGGCCGATCGGGGGCTACACCTTC. This gives the protein CASSQEGPIGGYTF.

A note on this clonotype: Germline is not matched at one junction end, which may reflect a read error. This sequence joins TRBV5-4 and TRBJ2-7; D is unresolved. Germline V CDR1 and CDR2: SGHNT, YYREEE (reference sequence). CDR3 length: 13 residues. CDR3 nucleotide sequence: TGTGTCAGCAGCTTGGCTGTATCCTACGAGCAGTACTTC. Amino acids: CVSSLAVSYEQYF.

Ten or more counts support this clonotype. The chain combines TRBV7-9 with TRBJ2-1, with D hard to call. With 0 bases removed from V and 1 base from J, the gap between germline ends came to 4 bases. CDR3 size: 14 residues. Germline V gives CDR1 SEHNR, CDR2 FQNEAQ (reference sequence). The DNA of the CDR3 is TGTGCCAGCAGCTTAGCGGGGTCCTACAATGAGCAGTTCTTC. Translation: CASSLAGSYNEQFF.

The table lists this clonotype with many counts. This rearrangement joins TRBV6-5 to TRBJ2-1; D is unresolved. From germline, CDR1 is MNHEY and CDR2 SVGAGI. Between the trimmed V and J ends, which lost 10 bases and 7 bases, there was a span of 14 bases. The CDR3 contains 12 residues. The CDR3 bases are TGTGCCACTCGTGACGGTGGAAATGAGCAGTTCTTC. It is translated as CATRDGGNEQFF.

This clonotype occurred many times. This chain joins TRBV19 and TRBJ2-6; D remains unclear. Germline assignment: CDR1 LNHDA and CDR2 SQIVND (reference sequence). The V gene lost 4 bases and the J gene lost 2 bases, with 18 bases spanning the gap. The CDR3 totals 18 residues. The CDR3 here is CASSTNSRLMTGANVLTF. The CDR3 DNA sequence: TGTGCCAGTAGTACCAACTCACGACTGATGACTGGGGCCAACGTCCTGACTTTC.

This chain joins TRBV3-1 and TRBJ2-5; the match to TRBD2 covers 13 bases. With V trimmed by 2 bases and J by 0 bases, 12 bases remained unmatched. The CDR3 consists of 20 residues. Germline CDR1 is LGHDT and CDR2 is YNNKEL (reference sequence). CDR3 region: CASSQPLTSGRARYQETQYF. CDR3 sequence (DNA): TGTGCCAGCAGCCAACCCCTAACTAGCGGGAGGGCCCGGTACCAAGAGACCCAGTACTTC.